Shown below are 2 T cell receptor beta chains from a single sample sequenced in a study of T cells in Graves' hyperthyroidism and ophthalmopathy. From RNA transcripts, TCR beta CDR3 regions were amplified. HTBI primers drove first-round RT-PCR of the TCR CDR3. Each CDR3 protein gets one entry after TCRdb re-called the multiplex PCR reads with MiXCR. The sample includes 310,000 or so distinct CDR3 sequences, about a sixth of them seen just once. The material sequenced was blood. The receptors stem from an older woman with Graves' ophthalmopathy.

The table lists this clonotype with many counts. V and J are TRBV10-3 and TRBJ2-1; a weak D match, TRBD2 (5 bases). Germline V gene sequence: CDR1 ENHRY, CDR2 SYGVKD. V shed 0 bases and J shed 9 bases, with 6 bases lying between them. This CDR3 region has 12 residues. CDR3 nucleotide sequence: TGTGCCATCAGTGAGTCGAGGGCTGAGCAGTTCTTC. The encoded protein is CAISESRAEQFF.

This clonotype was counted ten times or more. Written as DNA, the CDR3 is TGTGCCATCAGTGAGTCCCCCGCTCCCGCGACAGGGTTAGAAAAACTGTTTTTT. This codes for CAISESPAPATGLEKLFF. The chain recombines TRBV10-3 with TRBJ1-4; 7 bases are shared with TRBD1. This CDR3 has 18 amino acids. Trimming removed 0 bases from V and 8 bases from J; junction bases left unmatched: 15. CDR1 ENHRY and CDR2 SYGVKD come from the germline V gene.